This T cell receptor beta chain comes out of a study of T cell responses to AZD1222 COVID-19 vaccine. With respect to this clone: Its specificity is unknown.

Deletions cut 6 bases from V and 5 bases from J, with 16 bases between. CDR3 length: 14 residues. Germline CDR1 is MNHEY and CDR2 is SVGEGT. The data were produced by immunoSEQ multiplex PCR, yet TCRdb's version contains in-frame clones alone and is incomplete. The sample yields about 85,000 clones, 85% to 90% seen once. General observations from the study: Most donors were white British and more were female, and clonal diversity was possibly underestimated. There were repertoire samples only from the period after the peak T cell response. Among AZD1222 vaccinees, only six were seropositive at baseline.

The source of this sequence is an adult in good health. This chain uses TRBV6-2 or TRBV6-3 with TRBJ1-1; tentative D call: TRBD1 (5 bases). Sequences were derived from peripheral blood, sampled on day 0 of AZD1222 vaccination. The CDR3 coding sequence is TGTGCCAGCAGCCGGGGCTCCCCGCGGACTGAAGCTTTCTTT. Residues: CASSRGSPRTEAFF.